The clone carrying this TCR beta chain was recorded a few times. The target antigen is unknown. CDR3 length: 13 amino acids. Germline values: CDR1 ENHRY, CDR2 SYGVKD. Trimming cost V 3 bases and J 8 bases; bases outside gene matches: 2. The data derive from a study of T cell repertoires in cytomegalovirus infection. Study in general: Indicated by public TCR beta signatures were CMV infection and matching HLA type. Study results and caveats: CMV-specific TCR beta clonotypes restricted by HLA-C dominated the ex vivo response. The cumulative frequency of public TCR beta families identified carriers of CMV plus the relevant HLA.

TCRdb redid the calling of the reads with MiXCR, one entry per CDR3 protein. The sample records about 330,000 distinct CDR3 sequences, over 7.5% being singletons. This chain connects TRBV10-3 to TRBJ2-3; TRBD2 aligns across 10 bases. This receptor was obtained from a human donor in good health (CMV status not recorded). Some clones in this sample may be carry-over from other donors' samples. Material: PBMCs. The CDR3 region is CAISEVAGGTQYF. CDR3 DNA sequence: TGTGCCATCAGTGAAGTAGCGGGGGGTACGCAGTATTTT.